The source of this T cell receptor (beta chain) is a study of breast tumors, draining lymph nodes, adjacent tissues. Germline-derived CDR1 and CDR2 are MGHRA and YSYEKL. With 4 bases removed from V and 2 bases from J, the gap between germline ends came to 9 bases. The CDR3 covers 13 residues. MiXCR, applied by TCRdb to the multiplex PCR reads, yields one record per CDR3 protein. The sample lists 250,000 or so distinct CDR3 sequences, 30% to 35% occurring once. Samples came from axillary lymph nodes draining the breast cancer. Study-wide points: Tumor TCR diversity was below lymph nodes but above nontumor tissue. The lymph node origin of tumor T cells was framed as consistent with a hypothesis, not demonstrated.

In its sample, this clonotype was seen many times. The antigen is not known. J is TRBJ2-7 and V is TRBV4-1; D remains ambiguous. This TCR was sampled from a female donor with breast cancer. Some clones in this sample may be carry-over from other donors' samples. Sequencing was performed on axillary lymph node tissue. The CDR3 spells CASSPSPAYEQYF. The CDR3, as DNA: TGCGCCAGCAGCCCCTCCCCAGCCTACGAGCAGTACTTC.